This T cell receptor beta chain is from a study of T cell changes during pregnancy in multiple sclerosis. Sequencing used immunoSEQ multiplex PCR; TCRdb keeps in-frame clones, though not all of them. The table shows tens of thousands of clones, with 94% occurring only once. V lost 5 bases and J lost 9, with 8 bases in between. The CDR3 sequence is 11 residues long. Germline V gene lookup returns CDR1 SEHNR and CDR2 FQNEAQ (reference sequence). This receptor was identified in a female donor with multiple sclerosis, enrolled in a pregnancy study. The genes are TRBV7-9 and TRBJ1-5; TRBD1 might be the D (5 bases). This specimen consisted of CD8+ T cells from peripheral blood mononuclear cells, obtained before pregnancy. DNA for the CDR3: TGTGCCAGCAGCATGCAGGGGCCCCAGCATTTT. This encodes CASSMQGPQHF.